The 16 T cell receptor beta chains given below trace back to one sample, sequenced in a study of blood T cell repertoires in COVID-19 (dated by TCRdb to 2018 to 2021). The method was the immunoSEQ multiplex PCR assay. TCRdb carries this immuneACCESS record with in-frame sequences only. Its versions omit some clonotypes, under half of them owing to an unresolved V gene in the studies checked, with the rest unexplained. A total of roughly 260,000 clones appear in this sample, about four fifths of them only once. Over 3.5% of the sample is taken by the ten largest. Material for sequencing was peripheral blood. These receptors came from a woman in her 70s with acute or convalescent COVID-19.

This chain uses TRBV2 with TRBJ1-4; 7 bases are shared with TRBD1. There are 15 residues in the CDR3. Germline V gives CDR1 SNHLY, CDR2 FYNNEI. V dropped 4 bases and J dropped 5; count of bases not matched to a gene: 7. The CDR3 DNA follows: TGTGCCAGCAGTGTACAGGGACAGCAAAATGAAAAACTGTTTTTT. Protein product: CASSVQGQQNEKLFF.

The chain recombines TRBV7-2 with TRBJ2-7; 7 positions agree with TRBD1. The CDR3 has 14 residues. Germline V gives CDR1 SGHTA, CDR2 FQGNSA. After removal of 2 bases from V and 1 base from J, the junction contained 2 bases not matched to a gene. As DNA, the CDR3 is TGTGCCAGCAGCTTAATGACAGGGTCCTACGAGCAGTACTTC. It specifies CASSLMTGSYEQYF.

The chain has TRBV10-2 and TRBJ1-5, with D perhaps matching TRBD1 (6 bases). V was cut by 8 bases and J by 4 bases, with 12 bases left in between. This CDR3 comprises 13 residues. Germline CDR1 is WSHSY and CDR2 is SAAADI. CDR3 in amino acids: CASGEQGNQPQHF. CDR3 sequence (DNA): TGCGCCAGCGGCGAACAGGGAAATCAGCCCCAGCATTTT.

This chain joins TRBV27 and TRBJ1-1; possibly TRBD1 for D (5 bases). The CDR3 totals 13 residues. Germline V CDR1 and CDR2: MNHEY, SMNVEV (reference sequence). Trimming took off 6 bases at V and 3 bases at J, with 11 bases between the two ends. The CDR3 region is CASRPVGDTEAFF. CDR3 DNA: TGTGCCAGCAGGCCGGTAGGGGACACTGAAGCTTTCTTT.

The genes are TRBV10-3 and TRBJ2-3, with unresolved D. Trimming took off 0 bases at V and 1 base at J, with 14 bases between the two ends. Germline CDR1 reads ENHRY; CDR2 reads SYGVKD. The CDR3 consists of 17 residues. The CDR3, as DNA: TGTGCCATCAGTGAGTCGAAGCAGCATCGGGGCACAGATACGCAGTATTTT. Its translation is CAISESKQHRGTDTQYF.

The CDR3 protein is CATRPGGNQPQHF. The CDR3 DNA reads TGTGCCACCAGGCCCGGGGGCAATCAGCCCCAGCATTTT. V usage is TRBV28 and J usage is TRBJ1-5, with D unresolved. Germline values: CDR1 MDHEN, CDR2 SYDVKM. The CDR3 totals 13 residues. The V gene lost 10 bases and the J gene lost 2 bases, with 12 bases spanning the gap.

The chain combines TRBV15 with TRBJ1-1; possibly TRBD1 for D (5 bases). The length of the CDR3 is 15 residues. Looked up from germline, CDR1 is LNHNV and CDR2 is YYDKDF (reference sequence). V gave up 0 bases and J gave up 1 base, with 9 bases separating them. CDR3 DNA: TGTGCCACCAGCAGAGATAATAGGGGGAACACTGAAGCTTTCTTT. It codes for CATSRDNRGNTEAFF.

V usage is TRBV4-1 and J usage is TRBJ1-5; TRBD1 agrees at 8 bases. The CDR3 loop spans 15 amino acids. Germline lookup yields CDR1 MGHRA and CDR2 YSYEKL. The V gene end was trimmed by 4 bases and the J gene end by 4 bases; junction bases not matched to a gene: 6. CDR3 nucleotide sequence: TGCGCCAGCAGCCTCTCGACAGGGGTTAATCAGCCCCAGCATTTT. It specifies CASSLSTGVNQPQHF.

The rearrangement uses TRBV6-5 and TRBJ2-5; TRBD2 is a possible D gene (5 bases). Germline CDR1 is MNHEY and CDR2 is SVGAGI. V lost 7 bases, J lost 4 bases, and 16 bases lay in between. The CDR3 extends over 14 amino acids. The CDR3 reads CASKTMRAGETQYF. The CDR3 coding sequence is TGTGCCAGCAAAACTATGCGGGCGGGAGAGACCCAGTACTTC.

The chain uses TRBV6-2 or TRBV6-3 and TRBJ2-2; no definite D call. The length of the CDR3 is 13 residues. The germline CDR1 and CDR2 sequences are MNHEY and SVGEGT. With 5 bases removed from V and 6 bases from J, the gap between germline ends came to 10 bases. The chain's CDR3 is CASSTGASGELFF. The DNA for the CDR3 is TGTGCCAGCAGTACCGGAGCCTCCGGGGAGCTGTTTTTT.

The chain uses TRBV5-6 and TRBJ2-7; 12 bases are shared with TRBD2. The CDR3 covers 15 residues. Germline V gene lookup returns CDR1 SGHDT and CDR2 YYEEEE. Trimming took 4 bases from V and 4 from J; bases not matched to a gene: 6. The CDR3 nucleotides read TGTGCCAGCAGCCCGTTGACTAGCGGGGGTTACGAGCAGTACTTC. Its translation is CASSPLTSGGYEQYF.

The chain has TRBV23-1 and TRBJ1-5, with 7 bases fitting TRBD1. TRBV23-1 is noted as an ORF with a role that remains uncertain. The CDR3 consists of 16 residues. Unmatched junction bases numbered 8, after V lost 4 bases and J lost 2 bases. The CDR3 DNA reads TGCGCCAGCAGTCCCCAGGGGGGTCTGGGCAATCAGCCCCAGCATTTT. It codes for CASSPQGGLGNQPQHF.

The chain recombines TRBV9 with TRBJ2-5; weak D call: TRBD2 (6 bases). The CDR3 sequence is 16 residues long. The ends were cut back, 0 bases at V and 5 bases at J, with 17 bases in the middle. The germline V gene has CDR1 SGDLS and CDR2 YYNGEE. Here the CDR3 DNA reads TGTGCCAGCAGCGTAGGGGTTGGGACTCGCCGGGAGACCCAGTACTTC. Its translation is CASSVGVGTRRETQYF.

This clone occurred a few times. The rearrangement links TRBV11-2 to TRBJ1-1, with 7 positions matching TRBD1. Looked up from germline, CDR1 is SGHAT and CDR2 is FQNNGV. CDR3 length: 14 residues. V lost 1 base, J lost 8 bases, and 7 bases stayed unmatched. CDR3 in amino acids: CASSLARGQGEAFF. In DNA form, the CDR3 reads TGTGCCAGCAGCTTAGCAAGGGGGCAGGGCGAAGCTTTCTTT.

This chain links TRBV6-5 with TRBJ1-2; 12 bases match TRBD1. This CDR3 spans 15 amino acids. From germline, CDR1 is MNHEY and CDR2 SVGAGI. The V gene end was trimmed by 0 bases and the J gene end by 8 bases; junction bases not matched to a gene: 4. DNA for the CDR3: TGTGCCAGCAGTTACTCCTTAGGGACAGGGGGCGGCTACACCTTC. Translation: CASSYSLGTGGGYTF.

The gene calls are TRBV10-3 and TRBJ1-2; 8 bases fit TRBD1. The CDR3 consists of 15 residues. V was clipped by 0 bases and J by 6 bases; unmatched bases: 6. The V gene's germline CDR1 is ENHRY and CDR2 SYGVKD. CDR3 protein: CAISESGQGADGYTF. The CDR3 DNA reads TGTGCCATCAGTGAGTCAGGCCAGGGGGCGGATGGCTACACCTTC.